Below, 30 T cell receptor beta chains from the same sample are listed, as sequenced in a study of T cells in Graves' hyperthyroidism and ophthalmopathy. RNA transcripts provided the source from which TCR beta CDR3 regions were amplified. When the TCR CDR3 underwent first-round RT-PCR, the HTBI primer set was used. TCRdb redid the calling of the multiplex PCR reads with MiXCR, one entry per CDR3 protein. The table includes over 250,000 distinct CDR3 sequences, around 15% detected once. Material for sequencing was blood. These receptors were taken from a woman in her sixties or seventies with Graves' ophthalmopathy.

This clonotype was detected ten times or more. The gene calls are TRBV6-1 and TRBJ2-7; D is possibly TRBD1 or TRBD2 (5 bases each). Germline CDR1 is MNHNS and CDR2 is SASEGT. Trimming stripped 6 bases from V and 0 bases from J, with 9 bases between. This CDR3 is 13 amino acids long. In DNA form, the CDR3 reads TGTGCCAGCAGCCGGGACGGCTCCTACGAGCAGTACTTC. It yields the protein CASSRDGSYEQYF.

The sample holds many counts of this clonotype. This chain links TRBV7-9 with TRBJ2-7; 10 nucleotides align to TRBD1. Unmatched junction bases numbered 3, after V lost 3 bases and J lost 4 bases. CDR3 size: 14 residues. Germline V CDR1 and CDR2: SEHNR, FQNEAQ (reference sequence). The CDR3, as DNA: TGTGCCAGCAGCTTCATGGACAGGGGGTACGAGCAGTACTTC. Translating it yields CASSFMDRGYEQYF.

V and J are TRBV15 and TRBJ2-2; D is ambiguous. This CDR3 spans 12 amino acids. Per the germline V gene, CDR1 is LNHNV and CDR2 is YYDKDF (reference sequence). V was cut by 5 bases and J by 3 bases, with 4 bases left in between. CDR3 nucleotide sequence: TGTGCCACCAGCTCCTACACCGGGGAGCTGTTTTTT. Translation: CATSSYTGELFF.

This clonotype occurred many times. The CDR3 nucleotides read TGTGCCAGCGCTCCGGGAGGAGCAAGCACAGATACGCAGTATTTT. As protein: CASAPGGASTDTQYF. This chain links TRBV12-3 or TRBV12-4 with TRBJ2-3; 7 bases agree with TRBD2. J was trimmed by 0 bases and V by 8 bases; bases with no gene match: 8. CDR3 length: 15 amino acids.

On this clonotype: Relative to the germline gene, one junction end is altered; a read error may explain this. The rearrangement links TRBV6-5 to TRBJ1-1; no clear D gene. Looked up from germline, CDR1 is MNHEY and CDR2 is SVGAGI. The CDR3 is made up of 15 amino acids. The CDR3 coding sequence is TGTGCCAGCAGTTACCGTCCCAGAATTGACACTAAAGCTTTCTTT. Its protein is CASSYRPRIDTKAFF.

There are a few counts of this clonotype. The chain links TRBV12-3 or TRBV12-4 to TRBJ1-1; 7 bases fit TRBD1. CDR3 size: 15 residues. V lost 3 bases and J lost 8; bases outside the gene matches: 12. The chain's CDR3 is CASSFLTGTASEAFF. Here the CDR3 DNA reads TGTGCCAGCAGTTTCCTGACCGGGACAGCGAGCGAAGCTTTCTTT.

Ten or more counts support this clonotype. In DNA form, the CDR3 reads TGTGCCAGCAGTGGGCAGCGGGGGGGCACAGATACGCAGTATTTT. Translation: CASSGQRGGTDTQYF. The chain employs TRBV2 and TRBJ2-3; 9 nucleotides line up with TRBD2. The germline CDR1 and CDR2 sequences are SNHLY and FYNNEI. J was trimmed by 1 base and V by 4 bases; bases with no gene match: 3. There are 15 residues in the CDR3.

There are a few counts of this clonotype. The V gene is TRBV20-1, the J gene TRBJ2-3, with 12 bases that match TRBD2. From germline, CDR1 is DFQATT and CDR2 SNEGSKA (reference sequence). Trimming took 5 bases from V and 2 from J; bases not matched to a gene: 14. This CDR3 region has 18 residues. The CDR3 DNA reads as TGCAGTGCTGCGGAAACTAGCGGGGGGCCGCCCTACACAGATACGCAGTATTTT. It specifies CSAAETSGGPPYTDTQYF.

In its sample, this clonotype was seen many times. This chain joins TRBV5-5 and TRBJ2-7; no firm D call. This CDR3 spans 15 amino acids. The germline V and J ends were trimmed by 2 bases and 2 bases, with 14 bases remaining between them. CDR1 and CDR2 from the germline V gene are SGHKS and YYEKEE (reference sequence). The CDR3 reads CASSLGLGPTYEQYF. CDR3 coding DNA: TGTGCCAGCAGCTTAGGTCTTGGCCCAACCTACGAGCAGTACTTC.

This clonotype was counted a single time. The CDR3 reads CASSAGTSASYEQYF. The CDR3 nucleotides read TGTGCCAGCAGTGCCGGGACTAGCGCATCGTACGAGCAGTACTTC. The chain carries TRBV27 and TRBJ2-7; 10 nucleotides align to TRBD2. The CDR3 has 15 residues. Germline CDR1 MNHEY, CDR2 SMNVEV (reference sequence). Losses at the gene ends were 5 bases for V and 4 bases for J; bases not matched to a gene: 8.

This clonotype has a count of ten or more. The rearrangement uses TRBV14 and TRBJ2-1; D is uncertain. Germline V gene sequence: CDR1 SGHDN, CDR2 FVKESK. CDR3 length equals 16 residues. Deletions cut 1 base from V and 2 bases from J, with 12 bases between. CDR3 coding DNA: TGTGCCAGCAGCCAAGCCCTCATGCTTCCCTACAATGAGCAGTTCTTC. This gives the protein CASSQALMLPYNEQFF.

At least ten counts were recorded for this clonotype. The V and J genes are TRBV2 and TRBJ1-3; TRBD1 is a possible D gene (5 bases). Trimming took off 4 bases at V and 0 bases at J, with 13 bases between the two ends. The germline CDR1 and CDR2 sequences are SNHLY and FYNNEI. This CDR3 is 16 amino acids long. The CDR3, as DNA: TGTGCCAGCAGTGTAAGGGGATCTGACTCTGGAAACACCATATATTTT. This translates into CASSVRGSDSGNTIYF.

CDR3 protein: CASGLGGGRNQPQHF. CDR3 in DNA: TGTGCTAGTGGTTTAGGAGGGGGCAGGAATCAGCCCCAGCATTTT. The chain employs TRBV12-5 and TRBJ1-5, with TRBD1 matching over 7 bases. This CDR3 is built from 15 residues. Looked up from germline, CDR1 is LGHNT and CDR2 is FRNRAP. The ends lost 3 bases at V and 4 bases at J; junction bases unmatched: 6.

This clonotype was detected only a few times. V gene TRBV6-2 or TRBV6-3 combines with J gene TRBJ1-1, with D possibly TRBD1 on 6 matching bases. The germline CDR1 and CDR2 sequences are MNHEY and SVGEGT. Trimming stripped 0 bases from V and 7 bases from J, with 12 bases between. The CDR3 length is 14 residues. The CDR3 coding sequence is TGTGCCAGCAGTTACTCCGGGGGGCGGGGTGAAGCTTTCTTT. Protein product: CASSYSGGRGEAFF.

This clonotype was seen more than once but under ten times. The chain couples TRBV7-2 to TRBJ1-5; tentatively, D is TRBD1 (6 bases). The V and J ends lost 4 bases and 5 bases respectively, with 15 bases between them. This CDR3 is 15 amino acids long. The germline gives CDR1 SGHTA, CDR2 FQGNSA. This chain's CDR3 is CASSSYVGGHQPQHF. DNA for the CDR3: TGTGCCAGCAGCTCCTATGTGGGGGGCCATCAGCCCCAGCATTTT.

CDR3: CSANWAITDTQYF. For the CDR3, the DNA is TGCAGTGCTAACTGGGCGATCACAGATACGCAGTATTTT. The gene calls are TRBV20-1 and TRBJ2-3; D unclear. The CDR3 loop spans 13 amino acids. Germline V gene sequence: CDR1 DFQATT, CDR2 SNEGSKA (reference sequence). Deletions cut 4 bases from V and 2 bases from J, with 10 bases between.

This clonotype has ten or more counts. This chain connects TRBV19 to TRBJ1-1; tentative D call: TRBD1 (5 bases). V shed 1 base and J shed 6 bases, with 15 bases lying between them. CDR3 length: 15 amino acids. From germline, CDR1 is LNHDA and CDR2 SQIVND (reference sequence). CDR3 DNA sequence: TGTGCCAGTAGTATAGGTCCGGGGACTATGGCTGAAGCTTTCTTT. Residues: CASSIGPGTMAEAFF. The full variable domain, rest sourced from reference TRBV19 and TRBJ1-1, is DGGITQSPKYLFRKEGQNVTLSCEQNLNHDAMYWYRQDPGQGLRLIYYSQIVNDFQKGDIAEGYSVSREKKESFPLTVTSAQKNPTAFYLCASSIGPGTMAEAFFGQGTRLTVV.

This clonotype was picked up a small number of times. Possible read error: a much larger clone is one base away. J is TRBJ2-7 and V is TRBV6-2 or TRBV6-3; 8 nucleotides match TRBD1. The V segment lost 0 bases and the J segment 7 bases; nucleotides outside the gene matches: 8. Germline V gene data show CDR1 as MNHEY and CDR2 as SVGEGT. The CDR3 totals 15 residues. CDR3 coding DNA: TGTGCCAGCAGTTACTCTCACAGGGGGTGGGAAGAGCAGTACTTC. It translates to CASSYSHRGWEEQYF.

This clonotype appeared a few times. The chain uses TRBV29-1 and TRBJ1-1; 7 bases map to TRBD1. The CDR3 has 12 residues. The J segment lost 8 bases and the V segment lost 6 bases, leaving 9 bases of the junction unmatched. The V gene's germline CDR1 is SQVTM and CDR2 ANQGSEA. CDR3 residues: CSVFSTGEEAFF. The CDR3 bases are TGCAGCGTATTTTCAACAGGGGAAGAAGCTTTCTTT. The entire variable domain, with the rest obtained from reference TRBV29-1 and TRBJ1-1, is as follows: SAVISQKPSRDICQRGTSLTIQCQVDSQVTMMFWYRQQPGQSLTLIATANQGSEATYESGFVIDKFPISRPNLTFSTLTVSNMSPEDSSIYLCSVFSTGEEAFFGQGTRLTVV.

The table lists this clonotype with many counts. The chain has TRBV7-9 and TRBJ2-3; D ambiguous. Trimming cost V 1 base and J 1 base, with 9 bases left between them. The CDR3 runs 15 residues. The germline V gene encodes CDR1 SEHNR and CDR2 FQNEAQ (reference sequence). The CDR3 DNA reads TGTGCCAGCAGCTTAGGGCGGATACGCACAGATACGCAGTATTTT. Translating it yields CASSLGRIRTDTQYF. The full variable domain, rest sourced from reference TRBV7-9 and TRBJ2-3, is DTGVSQNPRHKITKRGQNVTFRCDPISEHNRLYWYRQTLGQGPEFLTYFQNEAQLEKSRLLSDRFSAERPKGSFSTLEIQRTEQGDSAMYLCASSLGRIRTDTQYFGPGTRLTVL.

This clonotype was recorded many times. The chain recombines TRBV7-2 with TRBJ1-1; 9 nucleotides align to TRBD1. Germline values: CDR1 SGHTA, CDR2 FQGNSA. The CDR3 is 15 residues long. V lost 5 bases, J lost 1 base, and 5 bases stayed unmatched. The CDR3 DNA reads TGTGCCAGCAGCACTATGACAGGGGGGAACACTGAAGCTTTCTTT. This encodes CASSTMTGGNTEAFF.

The rearrangement links TRBV7-2 to TRBJ1-2; TRBD1 is a possible D gene (6 bases). The CDR3 loop spans 13 amino acids. Germline V gene sequence: CDR1 SGHTA, CDR2 FQGNSA. V was clipped by 2 bases and J by 8 bases, with 12 bases between them. CDR3 loop: CASSLSGAGGYTF. The CDR3 DNA sequence: TGTGCCAGCAGCTTATCAGGGGCTGGGGGCTACACCTTC.

This clonotype was recorded many times. This rearrangement joins TRBV28 to TRBJ1-1; perhaps TRBD1 as D (6 bases). The germline V and J ends were trimmed by 8 bases and 4 bases, with 14 bases remaining between them. The germline V gene has CDR1 MDHEN and CDR2 SYDVKM. The CDR3 is made up of 13 amino acids. The CDR3 spells CASRLGGGTEAFF. The CDR3 DNA is TGTGCCAGCCGCCTCGGAGGGGGCACTGAAGCTTTCTTT. The full variable domain, in which reference TRBV28 and TRBJ1-1 provide the parts outside the CDR3, is DVKVTQSSRYLVKRTGEKVFLECVQDMDHENMFWYRQDPGLGLRLIYFSYDVKMKEKGDIPEGYSVSREKKERFSLILESASTNQTSMYLCASRLGGGTEAFFGQGTRLTVV.

This clonotype was counted between two and nine times. J is TRBJ2-3 and V is TRBV5-1, with 11 bases that match TRBD2. The CDR3 runs to 18 residues. From germline, CDR1 is SGHRS and CDR2 YFSETQ. V was pared by 1 base and J by 1 base, with 8 bases of the junction left unmatched. CDR3 amino acids: CASSLWVAGGPGTDTQYF. The DNA for the CDR3 is TGCGCCAGCAGCTTGTGGGTAGCGGGGGGGCCTGGCACAGATACGCAGTATTTT. Complete variable domain (other parts from reference TRBV5-1 and TRBJ2-3): KAGVTQTPRYLIKTRGQQVTLSCSPISGHRSVSWYQQTPGQGLQFLFEYFSETQRNKGNFPGRFSGRQFSNSRSEMNVSTLELGDSALYLCASSLWVAGGPGTDTQYFGPGTRLTVL.

This clonotype was seen repeatedly, ten times or more. The chain has TRBV10-3 and TRBJ2-1, with a weak D call TRBD1 (6 bases). Germline CDR1 is ENHRY and CDR2 is SYGVKD. The length of the CDR3 is 16 residues. V lost 6 bases to trimming and J lost 0 bases, with 15 bases between them. The CDR3 DNA reads TGTGCCATCAGGGGGGACCAGGGGAGCTCCTACAATGAGCAGTTCTTC. Residues: CAIRGDQGSSYNEQFF.

The chain couples TRBV27 to TRBJ2-1; 7 bases line up with TRBD1. The J segment lost 8 bases and the V segment lost 4 bases, leaving 8 bases of the junction unmatched. Germline V gene data show CDR1 as MNHEY and CDR2 as SMNVEV (reference sequence). This CDR3 spans 14 amino acids. This CDR3 reads CASSWETGLDEQFF. Written as DNA, the CDR3 is TGTGCCAGCAGTTGGGAGACAGGGCTGGATGAGCAGTTCTTC.

J is TRBJ2-5 and V is TRBV9; D possibly corresponds to TRBD2 (6 bases). This CDR3 contains 14 residues. CDR1 SGDLS and CDR2 YYNGEE come from the germline V gene. V dropped 2 bases and J dropped 0 bases, with 8 bases sitting between them. In DNA, the CDR3 is TGTGCCAGCAGCGTTGGAGGGCACCAAGAGACCCAGTACTTC. Protein: CASSVGGHQETQYF.

The V and J genes are TRBV27 and TRBJ2-3; 8 nucleotides align to TRBD1. V lost 8 bases and J lost 8; bases outside the gene matches: 12. The length of the CDR3 is 14 residues. Germline V lookup: CDR1 MNHEY, CDR2 SMNVEV (reference sequence). CDR3 amino acids: CASSEDRAACTQYF. In nucleotides, the CDR3 is TGTGCCAGCTCGGAGGACAGGGCAGCTTGTACGCAGTATTTT.

This clonotype was recorded many times. This rearrangement joins TRBV5-6 to TRBJ2-3, with D hard to call. Germline CDR1 SGHDT, CDR2 YYEEEE. This CDR3 spans 12 amino acids. Trimming cost V 3 bases and J 5 bases, with 7 bases left between them. The CDR3 DNA reads as TGTGCCAGCAGCTCCTACCGAGATACGCAGTATTTT. Translating it yields CASSSYRDTQYF.

This clonotype was counted many times. The V gene is TRBV19, the J gene TRBJ1-1; D is unclear. This CDR3 region has 13 residues. V lost 2 bases and J lost 4, with 8 bases in between. Per the germline V gene, CDR1 is LNHDA and CDR2 is SQIVND (reference sequence). The CDR3: CASSIISATEAFF. The CDR3 nucleotides read TGTGCCAGTAGTATAATCTCCGCCACTGAAGCTTTCTTT.